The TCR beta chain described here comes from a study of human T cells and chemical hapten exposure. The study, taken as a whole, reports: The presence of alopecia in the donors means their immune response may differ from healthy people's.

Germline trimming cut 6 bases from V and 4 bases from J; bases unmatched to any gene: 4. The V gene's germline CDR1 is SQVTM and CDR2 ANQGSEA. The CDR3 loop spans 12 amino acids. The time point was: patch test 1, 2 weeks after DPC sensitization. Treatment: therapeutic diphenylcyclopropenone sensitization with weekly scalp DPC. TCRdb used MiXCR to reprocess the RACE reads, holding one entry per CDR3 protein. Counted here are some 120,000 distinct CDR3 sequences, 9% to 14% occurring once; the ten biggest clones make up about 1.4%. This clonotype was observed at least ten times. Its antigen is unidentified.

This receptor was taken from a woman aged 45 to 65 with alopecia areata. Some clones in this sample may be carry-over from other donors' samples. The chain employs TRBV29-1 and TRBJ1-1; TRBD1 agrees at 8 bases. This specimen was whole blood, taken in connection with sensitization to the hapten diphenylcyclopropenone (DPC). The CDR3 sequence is CSVLTGATEAFF. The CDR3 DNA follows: TGCAGCGTCCTGACAGGGGCCACTGAAGCTTTCTTT.